This T cell receptor (beta chain) was captured by sequencing in a study of T cell clones after liver transplantation. Study details: Samples came from ITN030ST, which attempted immunosuppression withdrawal within 2 years of liver transplantation.

Findings of the study overall: Low donor cell numbers restricted donor-reactive repertoire measurement in a couple of subjects.

The germline gives CDR1 SGHRS, CDR2 YFSETQ. V was pared by 2 bases and J by 3 bases, with 14 bases between. CDR3 length: 16 amino acids. Here immunoSEQ multiplex PCR was the method, and the copy in TCRdb shows in-frame clones only, minus some. Found here are 35,000 to 45,000 clones, approximately 86% of them singletons; the top ten hold roughly 2.7%. As regards this clone: Its specificity is not known.

The sequence came from a human patient who received a liver transplant. The graft donor may have given rise to some T cells. The genes are TRBV5-1 and TRBJ2-2; TRBD2 is a possible D gene (5 bases). Sequencing was performed on CD4+ T cells from blood, taken 24 months after liver transplant. CDR3 sequence: CASSFSVGADTGELFF. The CDR3 DNA reads as TGCGCCAGCAGCTTCTCTGTGGGAGCGGACACCGGGGAGCTGTTTTTT.